The 10 T cell receptor beta chains given below trace back to one sample, sequenced in a study of neoadjuvant anti-PD-1 for oral cavity cancer. TCRdb keeps only in-frame clones here, not all; method: immunoSEQ multiplex PCR. This table holds about 15,000 clones, 62% found once. The input for sequencing was PBMCs, taken before nivolumab (anti-PD-1) treatment. The source is a person aged 35-79 years with oral cavity squamous cell carcinoma.

This clone was recorded a few times. The gene calls are TRBV19 and TRBJ1-5, with 8 positions matching TRBD1. The CDR3 contains 15 residues. V was clipped by 3 bases and J by 3 bases; unmatched bases: 4. Germline lookup yields CDR1 LNHDA and CDR2 SQIVND (reference sequence). The chain's CDR3 is CASSMARGPNQPQHF. In DNA form, the CDR3 reads TGTGCCAGTAGTATGGCCAGGGGGCCCAATCAGCCCCAGCATTTT.

The chain couples TRBV7-9 to TRBJ1-6; 7 positions agree with TRBD1. The germline V gene has CDR1 SEHNR and CDR2 FQNEAQ (reference sequence). The CDR3 has 15 amino acids. Losses at the gene ends were 5 bases for V and 5 bases for J; bases not matched to a gene: 6. CDR3 bases: TGTGCCAGCAGCCCACAGGGGTCTAATAATTCACCCCTCCACTTT. This codes for CASSPQGSNNSPLHF.

This chain joins TRBV4-2 and TRBJ2-5; weak D call: TRBD1 (5 bases). V was trimmed by 0 bases and J by 1 base, leaving 12 bases between them. The CDR3 totals 16 residues. Germline assignment: CDR1 LGHNA and CDR2 YNFKEQ. CDR3 nucleotide sequence: TGTGCCAGCAGCCAAGAAGGGGCTGGGCCCCAAGAGACCCAGTACTTC. It translates to CASSQEGAGPQETQYF.

The chain employs TRBV28 and TRBJ1-4; D might be TRBD1 (5 bases). Per germline, CDR1 MDHEN and CDR2 SYDVKM. The CDR3 totals 14 residues. V was clipped by 4 bases and J by 2 bases, with 8 bases between them. CDR3 protein: CASSYEGTNEKLFF. The CDR3 bases are TGTGCCAGCAGTTACGAGGGGACTAATGAAAAACTGTTTTTT.

The rearrangement links TRBV6-5 to TRBJ1-3; D call uncertain. The germline gives CDR1 MNHEY, CDR2 SVGAGI. Trimming pared 5 bases from V and 0 bases from J, leaving 8 bases between. CDR3 length: 14 residues. CDR3 nucleotide sequence: TGTGCCAGCAGTGCCGGAATCTCTGGAAACACCATATATTTT. Translation gives CASSAGISGNTIYF.

The J gene is TRBJ2-3, the V gene TRBV7-6; 7 bases fit TRBD2. The CDR3 runs to 15 residues. From germline, CDR1 is SGHVS and CDR2 FNYEAQ. The trim removed 2 bases at V and 5 bases at J, leaving 7 bases unmatched. CDR3 sequence (DNA): TGTGCCAGCAGCTTAAGTGGCGGGGGTATAGATACGCAGTATTTT. As protein: CASSLSGGGIDTQYF.

V usage is TRBV18 and J usage is TRBJ1-6; D remains unclear. Germline CDR1 is KGHSH and CDR2 is LQKENI. CDR3 length equals 15 residues. V gave up 3 bases and J gave up 5 bases, with 11 bases separating them. CDR3 nucleotides: TGTGCCAGCTCACCCAGCAGGACGGATAATTCACCCCTCCACTTT. The encoded protein is CASSPSRTDNSPLHF. Drawing the rest from reference TRBV18 and TRBJ1-6, the complete variable domain is NAGVMQNPRHLVRRRGQEARLRCSPMKGHSHVYWYRQLPEEGLKFMVYLQKENIIDESGMPKERFSAEFPKEGPSILRIQQVVRGDSAAYFCASSPSRTDNSPLHFGNGTRLTVT.

The chain combines TRBV30 with TRBJ2-6; TRBD1 matches at 7 bases. J gave up 4 bases and V 2 bases, and 5 bases lay outside the gene matches. The CDR3 has 15 residues. The germline V gene encodes CDR1 GTSNPN and CDR2 SVGIG (reference sequence). Here the CDR3 DNA reads TGTGCCTGGAGTTCCCAGGGGGTCGGGGCCAACGTCCTGACTTTC. It is translated as CAWSSQGVGANVLTF. The entire variable domain, with the rest obtained from reference TRBV30 and TRBJ2-6, is as follows: SQTIHQWPATLVQPVGSPLSLECTVEGTSNPNLYWYRQAAGRGLQLLFYSVGIGQISSEVPQNLSASRPQDRQFILSSKKLLLSDSGFYLCAWSSQGVGANVLTFGAGSRLTVL.

The rearrangement uses TRBV2 and TRBJ1-4; possibly TRBD1 for D (6 bases). Germline V gene lookup returns CDR1 SNHLY and CDR2 FYNNEI. CDR3 length equals 16 residues. V lost 5 bases to trimming and J lost 3 bases, with 16 bases between them. CDR3 in amino acids: CASSQGGGGANEKLFF. DNA for the CDR3: TGTGCCAGCAGTCAGGGTGGAGGGGGGGCTAATGAAAAACTGTTTTTT.

CDR3 coding DNA: TGTGCCTGGAGTCCACTCGGGGCCCCCCCCGCAATGAACACTGAAGCTTTCTTT. This translates into CAWSPLGAPPAMNTEAFF. V usage is TRBV30 and J usage is TRBJ1-1, with D possibly matching TRBD1 (5 bases). Per the germline V gene, CDR1 is GTSNPN and CDR2 is SVGIG (reference sequence). The ends were cut back, 2 bases at V and 0 bases at J, with 22 bases in the middle. The CDR3 extends over 18 amino acids.